The 19 T cell receptor beta chains reported below all come from one sample, sequenced in a study of tissue T cells after allogeneic stem cell transplantation. Documented time point: mouse harvest day 14 after allogeneic transplant. Mouse grafts combined 10^7 T-cell-depleted bone marrow cells with 10^6 splenic CD5+ T cells. Only in-frame clones appear in the TCRdb table, and some are missing; sequencing was by immunoSEQ multiplex PCR. The sample contains about 3,500 clones, almost 50% of which appear only once. Specimen: gut tissue. All receptors come from a female BALB/c mouse given C57BL/6 T cells with graft-versus-host disease after an allogeneic hematopoietic cell transplant.

This clone is labeled medium-sized (0.01 to 0.1%). Each gene name is a mouse one. The CDR3 end is not reached by the read, which stops 1 residue before it; the germline J gene fills it in. This chain uses TRBV4 with TRBJ2-1, with 7 bases matching TRBD2. Germline lookup yields CDR1 LGHDT and CDR2 YNNKQL (reference sequence). CDR3 length equals 15 residues. The trim removed 3 bases at V and 1 base at J, leaving 3 bases unmatched. The covered CDR3 bases are TGTGCCAGCAGCTACTGGGGGTGGAACTATGCTGAGCAGTTC. As protein: CASSYWGWNYAEQF. In full, the CDR3 reads CASSYWGWNYAEQFF.

This clone was seen a handful of times. Gene names are mouse gene names. CDR3 protein: CSSSQRDRGGEQYF. CDR3 bases read: TGCTCCAGCAGTCAAAGGGACAGGGGAGGCGAACAGTAC. This rearrangement joins TRBV23 to TRBJ2-7; TRBD1 is the table's D call and was not checked against the DNA. The missing CDR3 end, 1 residue past where the read stops, is filled in from the germline J gene. Germline V lookup: CDR1 KGHTA, CDR2 FQNQQP. This CDR3 is built from 14 residues.

About this clone: The gene symbols are mouse symbols. The sequenced fragment ends 1 residue before the CDR3 boundary, so the rest is inferred from the germline J gene. The gene calls are TRBV16 and TRBJ2-5; the D call may be TRBD1 or TRBD2 (6 bases each). Trimming shortened V by 1 base and J by 3 bases, and 8 bases separated the two germline ends. CDR1 is SGHSA and CDR2 is FRNQAP in the germline V gene. The CDR3 is 14 amino acids. CDR3 bases read: TGTGCAAGCAGCTTAGCGGGGGCGCAAGACACCCAGTAC. This translates into CASSLAGAQDTQY. The CDR3 in full is CASSLAGAQDTQYF.

A note on this clone: Germline and genes here are mouse. From the germline J gene comes the end of the CDR3, since the read stops 1 residue before it. The chain combines TRBV1 with TRBJ1-1, with a possible D match to TRBD1 (6 bases). This CDR3 spans 14 amino acids. CDR1 and CDR2 from the germline V gene are NSQYPW and LRSPGD (reference sequence). V lost 2 bases and J 1 base, leaving 8 bases between the germline ends. The CDR3 DNA, read in part, is TGCACCTGCAGTGCACGGGACAAAAACACAGAAGTCTTC. Translated: CTCSARDKNTEVF. The entire CDR3 protein reads CTCSARDKNTEVFF.

Comment on this clone: The genes are named according to mouse. Sequencing ends 1 residue short of the CDR3 end; the germline J gene provides the rest. The V gene is TRBV3, the J gene TRBJ2-4, with D possibly TRBD2 on 6 matching bases. CDR3 length equals 14 residues. V shed 1 base and J shed 1 base, with 6 bases lying between them. Germline CDR1 reads SNHLY; CDR2 reads FYNGKV (reference sequence). CDR3 DNA, as far as it was read: TGTGCCAGCAGCTTAGGGGGGGGTCAAAACACCTTGTAC. This gives the protein CASSLGGGQNTLY. The whole CDR3 region reads CASSLGGGQNTLYF.

This clone is categorized as medium-sized. These gene names are mouse names. The sequence runs out 1 residue before the end of the CDR3; the remainder is reconstructed from the germline J gene. This chain links TRBV19 with TRBJ1-4, with a weak D call TRBD1 (5 bases). This CDR3 region has 14 residues. CDR1 FNHDT and CDR2 SITEND come from the germline V gene (reference sequence). V was clipped by 2 bases and J by 3 bases, with 8 bases between them. Here the CDR3 reads CASSIRGPNERLFF. The covered CDR3 bases are TGTGCCAGCAGTATCCGGGGACCCAACGAAAGATTATTT. Full variable domain (remainder filled in from reference TRBV19 and TRBJ1-4): GGIITQTPKFLIGQEGQKLTLKCQQNFNHDTMYWYRQDSGKGLRLIYYSITENDLQKGDLSEGYDASREKKSSFSLTVTSAQKNEMAVFLCASSIRGPNERLFFGHGTKLSVL.

Notes on this clone: Germline and genes: mouse. The missing CDR3 end, 1 residue past where the read stops, is filled in from the germline J gene. This chain links TRBV23 with TRBJ1-4; the table's D gene call, TRBD1, was not cross checked with the DNA. The germline CDR1 and CDR2 sequences are KGHTA and FQNQQP. The CDR3 extends over 14 amino acids. The CDR3 spells CSSSQGQSNERLFF. The part of the CDR3 DNA that was read is TGCTCCAGCAGTCAGGGACAATCCAACGAAAGATTATTT. Together with reference TRBV23 and TRBJ1-4, the CDR3 gives the full variable domain: DAAVTQKPRYLIKMKGQEAEMKCIPEKGHTAVFWYQQKQSKELKFLIYFQNQQPLDQIDMVKERFSAVCPSSSLCSLGIRTCEAEDSALYLCSSSQGQSNERLFFGHGTKLSVL.

Of note for this clone: The gene symbols are mouse symbols. Sequencing ends 1 residue short of the CDR3 end; the germline J gene provides the rest. Distinct nucleotide sequences in the sample also encode this CDR3. This chain links TRBV5 with TRBJ2-7; D gene unclear. V lost 3 bases and J 4 bases, leaving 7 bases between the germline ends. The CDR3 contains 12 residues. The germline V gene has CDR1 LGHNA and CDR2 YNLKQL (reference sequence). The sequenced part of the CDR3 DNA is TGTGCCAGCAGCCAGGAGGGATATGAACAGTAC. This codes for CASSQEGYEQY. The full-length CDR3 reads as CASSQEGYEQYF.

Concerning this clone: Gene names follow the mouse nomenclature. The read ends 1 residue early relative to the CDR3; the germline J gene fills the gap. The rearrangement joins TRBV26 to TRBJ1-1; no clear D. The germline CDR1 and CDR2 sequences are KGHPV and FQNQEV (reference sequence). CDR3 length equals 15 residues. V was shortened by 0 bases and J by 0 bases, with 8 bases between the two germline ends. Partial CDR3 DNA: TGTGCCAGCAGTCTGTCGTACAGCTCAAACACAGAAGTCTTC. Its translation is CASSLSYSSNTEVF. The whole CDR3 protein is CASSLSYSSNTEVFF.

As regards this clone: Genes and germline come from the mouse. The observed sequence ends 1 residue before the CDR3 terminus, with the missing tail filled in from the germline J gene. The chain joins TRBV23 to TRBJ2-5; TRBD1, as called in the table, went unchecked against the DNA. The germline CDR1 and CDR2 sequences are KGHTA and FQNQQP. The CDR3 totals 14 residues. Partial CDR3 DNA: TGCTCCAGCAGCCTCAGGATTAACCAAGACACCCAGTAC. It translates to CSSSLRINQDTQY. The complete CDR3 sequence is CSSSLRINQDTQYF.

A note on this clone: Genes and germline are mouse. The read is 1 residue too short to cover the CDR3 end, so that end is filled in from the germline J gene. The rearrangement joins TRBV26 to TRBJ2-3; a weak D match, TRBD1 (6 bases). The CDR3 contains 14 residues. Trimming stripped 5 bases from V and 0 bases from J, with 9 bases between. From germline, CDR1 is KGHPV and CDR2 FQNQEV (reference sequence). The CDR3 is CASSGDISAETLYF. CDR3 DNA (partial): TGTGCCAGCAGTGGGGACATTAGTGCAGAAACGCTGTAT.

In its sample, this clone was seen a few times. Mouse gene names apply. The read falls 1 residue short of the CDR3 end, and the missing part is taken from the germline J gene. The gene calls are TRBV23 and TRBJ1-2; the table's D call, TRBD1, was not checked against the DNA. The CDR3 extends over 13 amino acids. Looked up from germline, CDR1 is KGHTA and CDR2 is FQNQQP. CDR3 DNA (partial): TGCTCCAGCAGTCAAACAGGGGGCTCCGACTACACC. Encoded protein: CSSSQTGGSDYT. The entire CDR3 protein is CSSSQTGGSDYTF.

This clone has just a few counts. Germline and genes here are mouse. The CDR3 end lies 1 residue beyond the end of the read and is filled in from the germline J gene. The chain uses TRBV26 and TRBJ1-4, with D unresolved. The length of the CDR3 is 14 residues. The germline V and J ends were trimmed by 4 bases and 1 base, with 7 bases remaining between them. Per the germline V gene, CDR1 is KGHPV and CDR2 is FQNQEV (reference sequence). The sequenced CDR3 bases are TGTGCCAGCAGTCAGGGCAGTTCCAACGAAAGATTATTT. It encodes CASSQGSSNERLF. The entire CDR3 sequence reads CASSQGSSNERLFF.

Judged by abundance, this clone is medium-sized. The gene names given are mouse names. The CDR3 goes on 1 residue after the read ends, and that part is filled in from the germline J gene. The chain has TRBV26 and TRBJ2-7; D ambiguous. The CDR3 runs 13 residues. The ends were cut back, 0 bases at V and 3 bases at J, with 6 bases in the middle. Germline V gene data show CDR1 as KGHPV and CDR2 as FQNQEV (reference sequence). The CDR3 here is CASSLSQVYEQYF. The part of the CDR3 DNA that was read is TGTGCCAGCAGTCTGTCGCAGGTCTATGAACAGTAC.

Comments on this clone: Gene labels here are mouse ones. The read ends 1 residue before the CDR3 terminus; that terminus is restored from the germline J gene. This rearrangement joins TRBV29 to TRBJ2-7; D not resolved. Trimming shortened V by 3 bases and J by 5 bases, and 5 bases separated the two germline ends. Germline assignment: CDR1 MSHET and CDR2 SYDVDS. This CDR3 comprises 11 residues. Partial CDR3 DNA: TGTGCTAGCAGTTTCGGGGATGAACAGTAC. Translation: CASSFGDEQY. The entire CDR3 is CASSFGDEQYF.

As for this clone: Genes and germline come from the mouse. The missing CDR3 end, 1 residue past where the read stops, is filled in from the germline J gene. This sequence joins TRBV26 and TRBJ2-7; a possible D gene is TRBD1 (5 bases). The length of the CDR3 is 13 residues. With 1 base removed from V and 4 bases from J, the gap between germline ends came to 8 bases. CDR1 KGHPV and CDR2 FQNQEV come from the germline V gene (reference sequence). The DNA read from the CDR3 is TGTGCCAGCAGTCTGTTAGGGGTTTATGAACAGTAC. Amino acids: CASSLLGVYEQY. The CDR3, in full, reads CASSLLGVYEQYF.

A remark on this clone: Genes here carry mouse names. The read falls 1 residue short of the CDR3 end, and the missing part is taken from the germline J gene. V and J are TRBV2 and TRBJ2-7; D remains unclear. This CDR3 contains 14 residues. V was trimmed by 1 base and J by 0 bases, leaving 7 bases between them. Germline loops: CDR1 LGHNA, CDR2 YSYQKL. The sequenced CDR3 bases are TGTGCCAGCAGCCAAGGGGGTCTCTCCTATGAACAGTAC. This translates into CASSQGGLSYEQY. The whole CDR3 is CASSQGGLSYEQYF.

This clone was counted between two and nine times. All gene names here are mouse names. The DNA ends 1 residue before the CDR3 does, and the rest of the CDR3 is filled in from the germline J gene. This chain joins TRBV26 and TRBJ2-5; 8 nucleotides match TRBD1. This CDR3 comprises 13 residues. V dropped 2 bases and J dropped 6; count of bases not matched to a gene: 1. Germline CDR1 KGHPV, CDR2 FQNQEV (reference sequence). The CDR3 here is CASSLGDRDTQYF. The DNA read from the CDR3 is TGTGCCAGCAGTCTGGGGGACAGGGACACCCAGTAC.

Comment on this clone: Gene names refer to mouse genes. The DNA ends 1 residue before the CDR3 does, and the rest of the CDR3 is filled in from the germline J gene. The chain combines TRBV12-2 with TRBJ1-3; no reliable D call. With 2 bases removed from V and 0 bases from J, the gap between germline ends came to 7 bases. Germline CDR1 reads SGHLS; CDR2 reads HYDKME. The CDR3 is 14 residues long. Incomplete CDR3 DNA: TGTGCCAGCTCTCAAACAGTTTCTGGAAATACGCTCTAT. It codes for CASSQTVSGNTLY. The entire CDR3 protein reads CASSQTVSGNTLYF.